Shown below are 27 T cell receptor beta chains from a single sample sequenced in a study of blood T cell repertoires in COVID-19. Produced via immunoSEQ multiplex PCR; TCRdb's table is partial and in-frame only. This table holds more than 200,000 clones, almost 90% found once. The sequencing sample was made of peripheral blood. The receptors shown here come from a woman aged 55-69 years with acute or convalescent COVID-19.

V is TRBV9 and J is TRBJ2-7, with a weak D call TRBD2 (5 bases). CDR1 SGDLS and CDR2 YYNGEE come from the germline V gene. The CDR3 runs 13 residues. The V end was cut by 3 bases, the J end by 4 bases, with 11 bases between. For the CDR3, the DNA is TGTGCCAGCAGCGATGGACTGGGGTACGAGCAGTACTTC. Translated, it gives CASSDGLGYEQYF.

The chain has TRBV11-3 and TRBJ2-7; D gene ambiguous. From germline, CDR1 is SGHNT and CDR2 YENEEA. V gave up 1 base and J gave up 6 bases, with 10 bases separating them. The CDR3 is made up of 13 amino acids. The CDR3 DNA sequence: TGTGCCAGCAGCTTAGTCCTCTATGGCGAGCAGTACTTC. Its protein is CASSLVLYGEQYF.

Only a few counts were recorded for this clone. The J gene is TRBJ1-4, the V gene TRBV18; the match to TRBD1 covers 7 bases. Per the germline V gene, CDR1 is KGHSH and CDR2 is LQKENI. V was clipped by 6 bases and J by 6 bases; unmatched bases: 4. The CDR3 sequence is 13 residues long. The CDR3 protein is CASSSGTDEKLFF. DNA of the CDR3: TGTGCCAGCTCCTCCGGGACAGATGAAAAACTGTTTTTT.

The chain couples TRBV30 to TRBJ2-1; 11 nucleotides line up with TRBD2. J gave up 10 bases and V 0 bases, and 8 bases lay outside the gene matches. Germline loops: CDR1 GTSNPN, CDR2 SVGIG (reference sequence). CDR3 length: 15 residues. Here the CDR3 reads CAWSVGTSGGLEQFF. CDR3 sequence (DNA): TGTGCCTGGAGTGTAGGTACTAGCGGGGGACTAGAGCAGTTCTTC.

The V and J genes are TRBV10-2 and TRBJ1-4; D gene ambiguous. The V and J ends lost 5 bases and 0 bases respectively, with 10 bases between them. Germline V gene lookup returns CDR1 WSHSY and CDR2 SAAADI. This CDR3 has 15 amino acids. The CDR3 here is CASSSPEATNEKLFF. Written as DNA, the CDR3 is TGCGCCAGCAGTTCCCCGGAGGCAACTAATGAAAAACTGTTTTTT.

The chain carries TRBV11-3 and TRBJ2-3, with D perhaps TRBD2 (5 bases). The V end was cut by 1 base, the J end by 3 bases, with 8 bases between. The germline V gene has CDR1 SGHNT and CDR2 YENEEA. This CDR3 spans 14 amino acids. In DNA form, the CDR3 reads TGTGCCAGCAGCTTAGGAGGGAGAACAGATACGCAGTATTTT. Translating it yields CASSLGGRTDTQYF.

This clone was seen just once. The chain recombines TRBV18 with TRBJ2-1, with a tentative D call TRBD2 (6 bases). The CDR3 is 14 amino acids. Trimming stripped 2 bases from V and 7 bases from J, with 12 bases between. Germline CDR1 and CDR2: KGHSH and LQKENI. In DNA form, the CDR3 reads TGTGCCAGCTCACCATACGGGAGTTGGAATGAGCAGTTCTTC. Translating gives CASSPYGSWNEQFF.

V is TRBV2 and J is TRBJ1-2; D remains unclear. The CDR3 contains 13 residues. The V and J ends lost 7 bases and 3 bases respectively, with 12 bases between them. CDR1 SNHLY and CDR2 FYNNEI come from the germline V gene. This chain's CDR3 is CASKSGDYYGYTF. The DNA of the CDR3 is TGTGCCAGCAAGTCGGGTGATTACTATGGCTACACCTTC.

This clone has more than one count but fewer than ten. The genes are TRBV6-5 and TRBJ1-4; D is possibly TRBD1 (5 bases). V dropped 0 bases and J dropped 3 bases, with 11 bases sitting between them. CDR3 length equals 16 residues. Germline CDR1 and CDR2: MNHEY and SVGAGI. For the CDR3, the DNA is TGTGCCAGCAGTTACTCCGCCGGACACCCTAATGAAAAACTGTTTTTT. Its protein product is CASSYSAGHPNEKLFF.

V and J are TRBV2 and TRBJ1-6; a possible D gene is TRBD1 (5 bases). V lost 4 bases to trimming and J lost 8 bases, with 18 bases between them. The germline gives CDR1 SNHLY, CDR2 FYNNEI. The CDR3 contains 16 residues. DNA for the CDR3: TGTGCCAGCAGTGGAAGTGGGGGGGGTCCGGATTCACCCCTCCACTTT. As protein: CASSGSGGGPDSPLHF. Full variable domain (remainder filled in from reference TRBV2 and TRBJ1-6): EPEVTQTPSHQVTQMGQEVILRCVPISNHLYFYWYRQILGQKVEFLVSFYNNEISEKSEIFDDQFSVERPDGSNFTLKIRSTKLEDSAMYFCASSGSGGGPDSPLHFGNGTRLTVT.

The V gene is TRBV19, the J gene TRBJ1-5; TRBD1 matches at 7 bases. The V and J ends lost 8 bases and 13 bases, in that order; junction bases with no gene match: 11. Per the germline V gene, CDR1 is LNHDA and CDR2 is SQIVND (reference sequence). This CDR3 is 12 amino acids long. The CDR3 loop is CASGIQGRQQHF. In DNA form, the CDR3 reads TGTGCCAGTGGAATACAGGGGCGCCAACAGCATTTT.

This chain links TRBV27 with TRBJ1-5; D unresolved. This CDR3 contains 16 residues. In germline, CDR1 is MNHEY, CDR2 SMNVEV (reference sequence). Trimming removed 0 bases from V and 0 bases from J, with 9 bases in between. CDR3 in amino acids: CASSLSSGISNQPQHF. DNA of the CDR3: TGTGCCAGCAGTTTATCCTCGGGTATTAGCAATCAGCCCCAGCATTTT.

The chain combines TRBV11-2 with TRBJ1-5, with D unclear. Germline-derived CDR1 and CDR2 are SGHAT and FQNNGV. The V end was cut by 3 bases, the J end by 11 bases, with 14 bases between. The length of the CDR3 is 13 residues. CDR3 coding DNA: TGTGCCAGCAGCTTTTCCTTGATCGGGACCCAGCATTTT. Encoded protein: CASSFSLIGTQHF.

The chain joins TRBV4-2 to TRBJ1-2; D ambiguous. The CDR3 extends over 16 amino acids. The V end was cut by 1 base, the J end by 5 bases, with 17 bases between. Germline-derived CDR1 and CDR2 are LGHNA and YNFKEQ. CDR3 coding DNA: TGTGCCAGCAGCCAAGGAAGCCGGGATGGTAGATATGGCTACACCTTC. It codes for CASSQGSRDGRYGYTF.

This clone has a single count. V usage is TRBV7-3 and J usage is TRBJ2-1; 9 bases align to TRBD1. This CDR3 has 14 residues. Per germline, CDR1 SGHTA and CDR2 FQGTGA. V was clipped by 8 bases and J by 9 bases; unmatched bases: 11. For the CDR3, the DNA is TGTGCCAGCGCATGGCAGGGACAGGGCGGTGAGCAGTTCTTC. Translating it yields CASAWQGQGGEQFF.

A single count supports this clone. This chain uses TRBV2 with TRBJ2-7; TRBD2 is a possible D gene (6 bases). V was pared by 7 bases and J by 9 bases, with 22 bases between. This CDR3 contains 14 residues. The germline CDR1 and CDR2 sequences are SNHLY and FYNNEI. In DNA, the CDR3 is TGTGCCAGCACCATCGGGACTCCTCTCGCAGGGCAGTACTTC. Encoded protein: CASTIGTPLAGQYF.

CDR3: CASSSDQNQGTSVTYEQYF. As DNA, the CDR3 is TGTGCCAGTAGTTCGGACCAAAACCAAGGGACTAGCGTAACCTACGAGCAGTACTTC. The chain joins TRBV19 to TRBJ2-7, with 10 bases lining up with TRBD2. Germline-derived CDR1 and CDR2 are LNHDA and SQIVND (reference sequence). Trimming at V came to 5 bases and at J to 2 bases, leaving 18 bases not matched to a gene. The CDR3 spans 19 residues.

CDR3 coding DNA: TGTGCCTGGAGTGTTGGGAGTGCGAACAATTCACCCCTCCACTTT. This codes for CAWSVGSANNSPLHF. The gene calls are TRBV30 and TRBJ1-6; D is unresolved. Trimming pared 0 bases from V and 7 bases from J, leaving 13 bases between. CDR3 size: 15 residues. Germline CDR1 GTSNPN, CDR2 SVGIG (reference sequence).

The CDR3 spells CASSYRGRHEQYF. The CDR3 coding sequence is TGTGCCAGCAGTTACAGGGGCCGCCACGAGCAGTACTTC. The J gene is TRBJ2-7, the V gene TRBV6-5, with TRBD1 as a possible D gene (5 bases). V was trimmed by 2 bases and J by 5 bases, leaving 10 bases between them. Per the germline V gene, CDR1 is MNHEY and CDR2 is SVGAGI. The CDR3 spans 13 residues.

The chain links TRBV11-2 to TRBJ1-2, with 8 bases matching TRBD1. The germline V gene encodes CDR1 SGHAT and CDR2 FQNNGV. The ends lost 1 base at V and 7 bases at J; junction bases unmatched: 5. There are 14 residues in the CDR3. CDR3 coding DNA: TGTGCCAGCAGCTTAGTCGACAGGGGTTTTGGCTACACCTTC. It specifies CASSLVDRGFGYTF.

The V gene is TRBV6-6, the J gene TRBJ2-7, with 10 bases lining up with TRBD1. V was pared by 2 bases and J by 4 bases, with 2 bases of the junction left unmatched. Per germline, CDR1 MNHNY and CDR2 SVGAGI (reference sequence). The CDR3 extends over 14 amino acids. The CDR3 here is CASSYGGQGYEQYF. For the CDR3, the DNA is TGTGCCAGCAGTTACGGGGGACAGGGGTACGAGCAGTACTTC.

This clone was observed a single time. This chain joins TRBV6-5 and TRBJ1-2; 10 bases are a match to TRBD1. Germline V gene sequence: CDR1 MNHEY, CDR2 SVGAGI. The V gene end was trimmed by 0 bases and the J gene end by 8 bases; junction bases not matched to a gene: 6. The CDR3 is made up of 15 amino acids. Here the CDR3 DNA reads TGTGCCAGCAGTTACTCGAGACAGGGGGCGAACGGCTACACCTTC. The encoded protein is CASSYSRQGANGYTF.

This clone came up once. The chain combines TRBV3-1 (or the pseudogene TRBV3-2) with TRBJ2-5; 11 nucleotides align to TRBD2. Germline CDR1 reads LGHDT; CDR2 reads YNNKEL (reference sequence). The CDR3 is made up of 16 amino acids. V lost 4 bases to trimming and J lost 5 bases; unmatched junction nucleotides: 9. CDR3: CASSPTSGGLRETQYF. The DNA of the CDR3 is TGTGCCAGCAGCCCCACTAGCGGGGGCCTCCGGGAGACCCAGTACTTC.

The chain couples TRBV3-1 (or the pseudogene TRBV3-2) to TRBJ1-1; 9 bases fit TRBD1. This CDR3 contains 16 residues. V lost 3 bases to trimming and J lost 1 base; unmatched junction nucleotides: 6. CDR1 and CDR2 from the germline V gene are LGHDT and YNNKEL (reference sequence). CDR3 sequence: CASSHRTGVRNTEAFF. DNA for the CDR3: TGTGCCAGCAGCCACCGGACAGGGGTCAGGAACACTGAAGCTTTCTTT.

The chain recombines TRBV5-4 with TRBJ2-3; a possible D gene is TRBD2 (5 bases). There are 14 residues in the CDR3. V was clipped by 1 base and J by 5 bases, with 11 bases between them. Germline CDR1 reads SGHNT; CDR2 reads YYREEE (reference sequence). This CDR3 is CASSLSGTGDTQYF. The CDR3, as DNA: TGTGCCAGCAGCTTGAGCGGTACGGGAGATACGCAGTATTTT.

V is TRBV19 and J is TRBJ2-3; D might be TRBD2 (7 bases). CDR1 LNHDA and CDR2 SQIVND come from the germline V gene (reference sequence). The CDR3 consists of 19 residues. Trimming left V 3 bases short and J 1 base short, with 23 bases between. The CDR3: CASSMKTVRGGRGTDTQYF. In DNA, the CDR3 is TGTGCCAGTAGTATGAAAACAGTCAGGGGCGGGAGAGGCACAGATACGCAGTATTTT. Full variable domain (outside the CDR3, taken from reference TRBV19 and TRBJ2-3): DGGITQSPKYLFRKEGQNVTLSCEQNLNHDAMYWYRQDPGQGLRLIYYSQIVNDFQKGDIAEGYSVSREKKESFPLTVTSAQKNPTAFYLCASSMKTVRGGRGTDTQYFGPGTRLTVL.

This chain joins TRBV5-6 and TRBJ2-3; 7 bases line up with TRBD1. V shed 0 bases and J 9 bases; nucleotides not matched to a gene: 4. The CDR3 runs 13 residues. In germline, CDR1 is SGHDT, CDR2 YYEEEE. Written as DNA, the CDR3 is TGTGCCAGCAGCTTGGGACAGGGTCGGACGCAGTATTTT. This translates into CASSLGQGRTQYF.